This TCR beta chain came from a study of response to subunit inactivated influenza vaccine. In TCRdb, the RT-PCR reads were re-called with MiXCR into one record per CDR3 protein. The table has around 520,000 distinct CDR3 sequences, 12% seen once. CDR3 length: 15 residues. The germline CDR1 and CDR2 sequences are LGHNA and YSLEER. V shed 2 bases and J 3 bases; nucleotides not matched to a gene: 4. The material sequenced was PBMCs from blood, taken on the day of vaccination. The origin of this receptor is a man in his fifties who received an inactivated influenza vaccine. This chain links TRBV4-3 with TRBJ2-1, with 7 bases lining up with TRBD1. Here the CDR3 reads CASSQSTGDYNEQFF. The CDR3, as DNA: TGCGCCAGCAGCCAATCCACAGGGGACTACAATGAGCAGTTCTTC.